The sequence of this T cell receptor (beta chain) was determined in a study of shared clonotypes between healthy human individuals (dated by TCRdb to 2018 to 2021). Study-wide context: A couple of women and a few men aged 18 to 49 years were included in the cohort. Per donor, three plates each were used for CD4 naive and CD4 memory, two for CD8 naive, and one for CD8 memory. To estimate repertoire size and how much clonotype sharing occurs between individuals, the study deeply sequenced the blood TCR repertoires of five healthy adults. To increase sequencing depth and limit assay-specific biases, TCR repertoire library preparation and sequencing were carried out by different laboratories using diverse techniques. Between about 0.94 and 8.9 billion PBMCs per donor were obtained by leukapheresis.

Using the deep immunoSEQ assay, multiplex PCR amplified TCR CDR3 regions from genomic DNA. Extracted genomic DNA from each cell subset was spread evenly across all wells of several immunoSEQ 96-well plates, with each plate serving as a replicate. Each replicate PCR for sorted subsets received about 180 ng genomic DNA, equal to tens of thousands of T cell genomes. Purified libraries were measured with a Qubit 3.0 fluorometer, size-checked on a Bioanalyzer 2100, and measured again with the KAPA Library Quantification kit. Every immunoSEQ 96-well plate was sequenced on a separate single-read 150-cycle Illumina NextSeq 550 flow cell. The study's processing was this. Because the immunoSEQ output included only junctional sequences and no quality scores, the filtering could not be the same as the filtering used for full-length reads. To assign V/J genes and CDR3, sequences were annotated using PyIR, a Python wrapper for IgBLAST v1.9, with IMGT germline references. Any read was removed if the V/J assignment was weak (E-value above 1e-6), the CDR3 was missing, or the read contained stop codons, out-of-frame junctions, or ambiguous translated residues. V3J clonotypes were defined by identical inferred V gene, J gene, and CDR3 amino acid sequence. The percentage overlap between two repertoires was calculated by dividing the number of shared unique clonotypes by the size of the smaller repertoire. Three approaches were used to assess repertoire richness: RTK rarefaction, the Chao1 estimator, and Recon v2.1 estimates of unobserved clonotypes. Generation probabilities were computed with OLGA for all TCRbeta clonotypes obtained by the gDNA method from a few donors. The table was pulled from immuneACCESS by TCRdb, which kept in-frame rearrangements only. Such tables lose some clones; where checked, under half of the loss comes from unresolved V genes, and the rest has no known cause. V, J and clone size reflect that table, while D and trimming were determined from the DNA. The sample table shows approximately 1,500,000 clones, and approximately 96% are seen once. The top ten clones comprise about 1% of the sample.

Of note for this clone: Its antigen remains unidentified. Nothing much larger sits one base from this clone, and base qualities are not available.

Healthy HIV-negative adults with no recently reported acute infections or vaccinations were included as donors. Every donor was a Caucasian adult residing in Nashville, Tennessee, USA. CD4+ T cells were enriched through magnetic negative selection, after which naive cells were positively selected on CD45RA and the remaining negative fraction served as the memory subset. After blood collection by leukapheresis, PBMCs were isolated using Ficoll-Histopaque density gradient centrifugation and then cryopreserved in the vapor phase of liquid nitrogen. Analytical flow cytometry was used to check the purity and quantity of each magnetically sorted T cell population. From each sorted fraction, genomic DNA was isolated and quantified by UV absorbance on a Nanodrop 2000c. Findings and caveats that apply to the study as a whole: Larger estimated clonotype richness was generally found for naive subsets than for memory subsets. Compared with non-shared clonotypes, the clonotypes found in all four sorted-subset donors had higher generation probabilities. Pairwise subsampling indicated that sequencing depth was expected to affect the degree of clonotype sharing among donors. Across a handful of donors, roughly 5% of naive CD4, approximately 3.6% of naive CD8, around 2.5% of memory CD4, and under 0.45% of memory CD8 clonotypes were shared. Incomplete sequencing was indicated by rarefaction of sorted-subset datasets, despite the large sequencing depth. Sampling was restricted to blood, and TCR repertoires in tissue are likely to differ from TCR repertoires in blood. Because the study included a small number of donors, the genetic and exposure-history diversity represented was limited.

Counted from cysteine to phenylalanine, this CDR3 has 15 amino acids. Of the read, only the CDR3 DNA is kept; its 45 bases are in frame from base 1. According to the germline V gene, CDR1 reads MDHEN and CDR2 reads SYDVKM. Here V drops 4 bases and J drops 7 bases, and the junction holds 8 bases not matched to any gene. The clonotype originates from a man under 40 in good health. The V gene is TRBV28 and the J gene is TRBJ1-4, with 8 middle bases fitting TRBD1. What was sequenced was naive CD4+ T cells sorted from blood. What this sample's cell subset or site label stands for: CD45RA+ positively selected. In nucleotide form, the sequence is TGTGCCAGCAGTTCCCCACAGGGGGGTGGTGAAAAACTGTTTTTT. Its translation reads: CASSSPQGGGEKLFF.